What follows describes a single T cell receptor beta chain. The source of the sample is a study of blood T cell repertoires in COVID-19. Generated by immunoSEQ multiplex PCR, the TCRdb table keeps only in-frame clones and is missing some. The sample includes 430,000 or so clones, 88% of them seen just once. The CDR3 runs to 19 residues. Germline V gives CDR1 LGHNA, CDR2 YSLEER. Trimming took 0 bases from V and 6 from J, leaving 24 bases between them. Sequencing was performed on PBMCs or T cells enriched from blood (not recorded which). The sequence was collected from a woman in her forties who had recovered from COVID-19. The chain employs TRBV4-3 and TRBJ1-5; D possibly corresponds to TRBD1 (5 bases). The CDR3 protein is CASSQEPAGRGRRVQPQHF. The CDR3 nucleotides are TGCGCCAGCAGCCAAGAACCAGCCGGGAGGGGCAGAAGGGTTCAGCCCCAGCATTTT.